Below are 8 T cell receptor beta chains sequenced from a single sample in a study of shared clonotypes between healthy human individuals. Some clones are missing from TCRdb's copy, which holds only in-frame ones; the method was immunoSEQ multiplex PCR. The sample has 2.3 million or so clones, more than 85% seen once. Material for sequencing was naive CD4+ T cells from PBMCs. Stated subset: CD45RA+ positively selected. The origin of the receptors is a man between 18 and 35 years old in good health. Some clones in this sample may be carry-over from other donors' samples.

The CDR3 here is CASSPKGPSTDTQYF. The CDR3 DNA reads TGTGCCAGCAGTCCTAAAGGACCTAGCACAGATACGCAGTATTTT. This chain uses TRBV28 with TRBJ2-3; D is undetermined. V was trimmed by 5 bases and J by 0 bases, leaving 12 bases between them. The CDR3 consists of 15 residues. The V gene's germline CDR1 is MDHEN and CDR2 SYDVKM.

This clone was picked up a small number of times. Other DNA sequences in this sample translate to the same CDR3. The chain recombines TRBV18 with TRBJ2-7; 7 nucleotides match TRBD1. Germline CDR1 reads KGHSH; CDR2 reads LQKENI. This CDR3 contains 13 residues. V was pared by 3 bases and J by 1 base, with 0 bases of the junction left unmatched. This chain's CDR3 is CASSPGQSYEQYF. DNA of the CDR3: TGTGCCAGCTCACCGGGACAGTCCTACGAGCAGTACTTC.

This clone was seen only once. This chain uses TRBV10-3 with TRBJ2-7, with D hard to call. The CDR3 spans 14 residues. Trimming removed 6 bases at V and 1 base at J, with 13 bases between. Germline CDR1 ENHRY, CDR2 SYGVKD. The CDR3 is CAISQPGLSYEQYF. CDR3 nucleotide sequence: TGTGCCATCAGCCAACCTGGATTGTCCTACGAGCAGTACTTC.

V and J are TRBV5-1 and TRBJ2-7; tentative D call: TRBD2 (5 bases). Germline values: CDR1 SGHRS, CDR2 YFSETQ. The CDR3 has 13 residues. Trimming took 0 bases from V and 7 from J, leaving 11 bases between them. The CDR3 region is CASSLEGAPEQYF. The CDR3 DNA is TGCGCCAGCAGCTTGGAGGGAGCCCCTGAGCAGTACTTC.

The V gene is TRBV28, the J gene TRBJ2-7; D not certain. Germline V CDR1 and CDR2: MDHEN, SYDVKM. The CDR3 loop spans 15 amino acids. V was clipped by 5 bases and J by 0 bases, with 14 bases between them. The CDR3 DNA follows: TGTGCCAGCAGTCTCCACAGCCAATTCTCCTACGAGCAGTACTTC. Its translation is CASSLHSQFSYEQYF.

The V gene is TRBV6-1, the J gene TRBJ2-7; D gene uncertain. This CDR3 region has 15 residues. Looked up from germline, CDR1 is MNHNS and CDR2 is SASEGT. V lost 0 bases, J lost 1 base, and 10 bases lay in between. CDR3 amino acids: CASSEAHGSSYEQYF. CDR3 in DNA: TGTGCCAGCAGTGAAGCGCATGGTAGTTCCTACGAGCAGTACTTC.

This clone came up a few times. This chain joins TRBV2 and TRBJ2-7; D unresolved. In germline, CDR1 is SNHLY, CDR2 FYNNEI. The CDR3 runs 11 residues. Trimming cost V 4 bases and J 7 bases, with 8 bases left between them. The CDR3 DNA is TGTGCCAGCAGTGCCTATTTGGAGCAGTACTTC. This gives the protein CASSAYLEQYF.

The chain uses TRBV11-2 and TRBJ1-1, with D tentatively TRBD1 (6 bases). Per the germline V gene, CDR1 is SGHAT and CDR2 is FQNNGV. The length of the CDR3 is 15 residues. V was cut by 5 bases and J by 4 bases, with 17 bases left in between. The DNA for the CDR3 is TGTGCCAGCAGCCCTCAACCCAGGGGATCCACTGAAGCTTTCTTT. Its translation: CASSPQPRGSTEAFF.